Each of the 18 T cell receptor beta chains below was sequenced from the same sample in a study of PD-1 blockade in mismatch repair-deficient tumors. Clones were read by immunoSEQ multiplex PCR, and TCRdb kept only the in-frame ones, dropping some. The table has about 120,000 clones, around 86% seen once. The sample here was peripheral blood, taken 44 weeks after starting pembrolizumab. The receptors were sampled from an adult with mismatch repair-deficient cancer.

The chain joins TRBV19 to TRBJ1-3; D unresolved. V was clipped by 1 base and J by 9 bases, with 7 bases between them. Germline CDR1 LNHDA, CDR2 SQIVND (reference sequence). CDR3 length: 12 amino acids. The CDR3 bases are TGTGCCAGTAGTATAGGGGCAGGCACCATATATTTT. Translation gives CASSIGAGTIYF.

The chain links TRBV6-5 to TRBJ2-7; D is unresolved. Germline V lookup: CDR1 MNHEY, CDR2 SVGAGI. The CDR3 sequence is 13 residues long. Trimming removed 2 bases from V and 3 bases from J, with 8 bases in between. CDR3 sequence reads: CASSYGRFYEQYF. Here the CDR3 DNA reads TGTGCCAGCAGTTACGGCCGATTCTACGAGCAGTACTTC.

DNA for the CDR3: TGTGCCAGCAGCAGAACAGGGGATAACTACGAGCAGTACTTC. This translates into CASSRTGDNYEQYF. This chain uses TRBV11-2 with TRBJ2-7, with 7 bases aligning to TRBD1. V shed 5 bases and J 3 bases; nucleotides not matched to a gene: 7. The germline V gene encodes CDR1 SGHAT and CDR2 FQNNGV. The CDR3 has 14 amino acids.

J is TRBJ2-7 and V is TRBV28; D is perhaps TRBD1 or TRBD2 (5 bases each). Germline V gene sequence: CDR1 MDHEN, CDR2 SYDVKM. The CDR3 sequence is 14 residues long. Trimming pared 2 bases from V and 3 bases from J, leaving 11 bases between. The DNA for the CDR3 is TGTGCCAGCAGTTTAAGGGACGGACTCTACGAGCAGTACTTC. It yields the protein CASSLRDGLYEQYF.

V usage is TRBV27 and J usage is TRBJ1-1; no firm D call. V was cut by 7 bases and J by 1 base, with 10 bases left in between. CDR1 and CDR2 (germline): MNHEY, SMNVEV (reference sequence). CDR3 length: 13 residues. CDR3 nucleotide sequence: TGTGCCAGCACTCGGAGTGCGAACACTGAAGCTTTCTTT. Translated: CASTRSANTEAFF.

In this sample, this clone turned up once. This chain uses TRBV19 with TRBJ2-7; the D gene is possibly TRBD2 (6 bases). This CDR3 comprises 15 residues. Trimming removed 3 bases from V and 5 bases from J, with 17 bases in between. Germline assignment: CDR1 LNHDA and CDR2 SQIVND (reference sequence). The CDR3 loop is CASSIMGLPGDEQYF. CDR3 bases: TGTGCCAGTAGTATTATGGGACTGCCCGGGGACGAGCAGTACTTC.

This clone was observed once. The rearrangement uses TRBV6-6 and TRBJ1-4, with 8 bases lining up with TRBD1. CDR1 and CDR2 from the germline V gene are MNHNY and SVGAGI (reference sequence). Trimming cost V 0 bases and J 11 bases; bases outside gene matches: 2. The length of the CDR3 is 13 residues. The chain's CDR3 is CASSYSTGGKLFF. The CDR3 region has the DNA TGTGCCAGCAGTTACTCAACAGGGGGGAAACTGTTTTTT.

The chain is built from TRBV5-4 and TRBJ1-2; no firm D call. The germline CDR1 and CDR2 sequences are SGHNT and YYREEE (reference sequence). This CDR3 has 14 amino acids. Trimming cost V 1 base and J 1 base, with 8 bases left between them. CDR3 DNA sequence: TGTGCCAGCAGCTTGACAGCCCTTAACTATGGCTACACCTTC. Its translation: CASSLTALNYGYTF.

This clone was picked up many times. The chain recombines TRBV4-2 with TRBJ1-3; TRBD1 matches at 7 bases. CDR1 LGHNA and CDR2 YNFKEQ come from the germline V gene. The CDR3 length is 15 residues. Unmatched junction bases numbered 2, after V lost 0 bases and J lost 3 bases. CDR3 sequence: CASSQDRGNGNTIYF. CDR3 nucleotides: TGTGCCAGCAGCCAAGACAGGGGGAATGGAAACACCATATATTTT.

The CDR3 DNA sequence: TGTGCCAGCACCCTCGGACTAGCCGCTAGCACAGATACGCAGTATTTT. Its protein product is CASTLGLAASTDTQYF. This chain links TRBV5-5 with TRBJ2-3, with 8 bases aligning to TRBD2. CDR1 is SGHKS, CDR2 YYEKEE, per germline (reference sequence). With V trimmed by 6 bases and J by 0 bases, 9 bases remained unmatched. CDR3 length: 16 residues.

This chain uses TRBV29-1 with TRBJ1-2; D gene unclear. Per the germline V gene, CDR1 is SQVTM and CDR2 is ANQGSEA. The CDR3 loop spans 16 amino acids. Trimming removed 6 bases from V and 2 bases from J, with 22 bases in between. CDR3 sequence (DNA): TGCAGCGTCTTTACCTCCGGGTCCGGTGTCAACTATGGCTACACCTTC. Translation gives CSVFTSGSGVNYGYTF.

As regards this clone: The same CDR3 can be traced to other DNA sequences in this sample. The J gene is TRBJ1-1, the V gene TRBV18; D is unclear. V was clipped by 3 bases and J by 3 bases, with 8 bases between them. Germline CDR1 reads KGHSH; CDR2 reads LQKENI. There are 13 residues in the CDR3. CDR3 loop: CASSPMSHTEAFF. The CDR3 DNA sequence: TGTGCCAGCTCACCGATGTCCCACACTGAAGCTTTCTTT.

The CDR3 DNA is TGTGCCAGCTCACCACCGGGGATTACAGCTCGCTATGGCTACACCTTC. It yields the protein CASSPPGITARYGYTF. The genes are TRBV18 and TRBJ1-2, with D uncertain. The V end was cut by 0 bases, the J end by 4 bases, with 15 bases between. This CDR3 has 16 residues. Looked up from germline, CDR1 is KGHSH and CDR2 is LQKENI.

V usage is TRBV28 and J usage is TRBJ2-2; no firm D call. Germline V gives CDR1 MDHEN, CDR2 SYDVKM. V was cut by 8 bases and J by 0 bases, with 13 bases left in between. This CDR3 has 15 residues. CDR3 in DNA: TGTGCCAGCGTTGGGCGCCCCGCGAACACCGGGGAGCTGTTTTTT. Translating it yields CASVGRPANTGELFF.

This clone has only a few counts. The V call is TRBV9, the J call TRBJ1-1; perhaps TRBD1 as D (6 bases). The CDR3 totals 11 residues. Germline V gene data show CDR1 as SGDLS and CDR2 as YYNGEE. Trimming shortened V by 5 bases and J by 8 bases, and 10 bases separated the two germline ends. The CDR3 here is CASSSTGEAFF. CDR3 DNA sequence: TGTGCCAGCAGTTCGACAGGAGAAGCTTTCTTT.

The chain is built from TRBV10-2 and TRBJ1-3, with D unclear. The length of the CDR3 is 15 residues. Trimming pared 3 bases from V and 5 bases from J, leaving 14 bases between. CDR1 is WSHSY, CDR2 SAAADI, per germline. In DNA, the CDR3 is TGCGCCAGCAGTGATGCCGGAGATTTAAGAAACACCATATATTTT. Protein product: CASSDAGDLRNTIYF.

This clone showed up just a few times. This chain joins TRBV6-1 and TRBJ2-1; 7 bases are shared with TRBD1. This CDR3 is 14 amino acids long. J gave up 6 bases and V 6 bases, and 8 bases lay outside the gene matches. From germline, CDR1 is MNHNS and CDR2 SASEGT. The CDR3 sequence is CASRELTGTNEQFF. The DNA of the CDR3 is TGTGCCAGCAGGGAGTTGACAGGGACCAATGAGCAGTTCTTC.

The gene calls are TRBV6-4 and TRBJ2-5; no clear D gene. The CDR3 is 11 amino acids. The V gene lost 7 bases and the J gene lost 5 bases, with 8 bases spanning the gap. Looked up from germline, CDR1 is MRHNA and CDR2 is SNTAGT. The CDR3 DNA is TGTGCCAGCAAGGGTTCCGAGACCCAGTACTTC. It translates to CASKGSETQYF.